The 4 T cell receptor beta chains reported below all come from one sample, sequenced in a study of beta chain features in type 1 diabetes. cDNA synthesis used the whole RNA isolate, giving expressed TCRB sequences. Measured with immunoSEQ multiplex PCR; TCRdb has only the in-frame clones, and not every one. The sample consists of 450,000 or so clones, about an eighth of them appearing once. Sequencing used naive CD4+ T cells from blood. The receptors were sampled from a woman aged 18-29 years in good health.

In its sample, this clone was seen a few times. This same CDR3 is encoded by further DNA sequences in the sample. V gene TRBV5-1 combines with J gene TRBJ1-1; no definite D call. There are 12 residues in the CDR3. The ends were cut back, 0 bases at V and 4 bases at J, with 4 bases in the middle. Germline V gene sequence: CDR1 SGHRS, CDR2 YFSETQ. CDR3 sequence: CASSLVATEAFF. CDR3 DNA: TGCGCCAGCAGCTTGGTTGCCACTGAAGCTTTCTTT. Supplemented by reference TRBV5-1 and TRBJ1-1, the full variable domain reads KAGVTQTPRYLIKTRGQQVTLSCSPISGHRSVSWYQQTPGQGLQFLFEYFSETQRNKGNFPGRFSGRQFSNSRSEMNVSTLELGDSALYLCASSLVATEAFFGQGTRLTVV.

For the CDR3, the DNA is TGTGCCAGCAGCCGTGGGACTGATTACAATGAGCAGTTCTTC. Encoded protein: CASSRGTDYNEQFF. This rearrangement joins TRBV4-2 to TRBJ2-1, with D maybe TRBD2 (6 bases). The CDR3 length is 14 residues. The germline V gene encodes CDR1 LGHNA and CDR2 YNFKEQ. The V end was cut by 4 bases, the J end by 4 bases, with 11 bases between.

J is TRBJ2-2 and V is TRBV14; D gene ambiguous. The CDR3 consists of 14 residues. Germline V gives CDR1 SGHDN, CDR2 FVKESK. V was clipped by 0 bases and J by 5 bases, with 7 bases between them. The CDR3 sequence is CASSQDVRTGELFF. For the CDR3, the DNA is TGTGCCAGCAGCCAAGACGTAAGGACCGGGGAGCTGTTTTTT.

The chain couples TRBV4-1 to TRBJ1-6; unclear D gene. The CDR3 loop spans 15 amino acids. V lost 1 base, J lost 10 bases, and 14 bases lay in between. Germline V lookup: CDR1 MGHRA, CDR2 YSYEKL. The CDR3 loop reads CASSQGSGSHSPLHF. Written as DNA, the CDR3 is TGCGCCAGCAGCCAAGGATCCGGCTCTCACTCACCCCTCCACTTT.